One and the same sample provided the 32 T cell receptor beta chains below, sequenced in a study of blood T cell repertoires in COVID-19. Measured with immunoSEQ multiplex PCR; TCRdb has only the in-frame clones, and not every one. The sample lists some 120,000 clones, about 80% occurring once. Source material: peripheral blood. All receptors derive from a man in his 60s with acute or convalescent COVID-19.

The CDR3 sequence: CASRYTGGGNQPQHF. The CDR3 region has the DNA TGTGCCAGCAGATATACAGGGGGCGGAAATCAGCCCCAGCATTTT. The chain is built from TRBV28 and TRBJ1-5; 9 nucleotides line up with TRBD1. Per germline, CDR1 MDHEN and CDR2 SYDVKM. The CDR3 is 15 amino acids. V lost 6 bases and J lost 4; bases outside the gene matches: 7.

The V and J genes are TRBV4-1 and TRBJ1-3; D is ambiguous. CDR3 length: 17 residues. Germline V gene sequence: CDR1 MGHRA, CDR2 YSYEKL. V was shortened by 0 bases and J by 3 bases, with 15 bases between the two germline ends. For the CDR3, the DNA is TGCGCCAGCAGCCAAGATCCTAGGATTCGGGGTGGAAACACCATATATTTT. Amino acid sequence: CASSQDPRIRGGNTIYF.

This chain uses TRBV7-2 with TRBJ2-3; 8 nucleotides match TRBD2. The germline CDR1 and CDR2 sequences are SGHTA and FQGNSA. V lost 5 bases and J lost 2; bases outside the gene matches: 12. There are 17 residues in the CDR3. The CDR3 sequence is CASSPQTSVPTTDTQYF. The CDR3 nucleotides are TGTGCCAGCAGCCCACAGACTAGCGTTCCCACCACAGATACGCAGTATTTT. Based on the CDR3 plus reference TRBV7-2 and TRBJ2-3, the full variable domain is GAGVSQSPSNKVTEKGKDVELRCDPISGHTALYWYRQSLGQGLEFLIYFQGNSAPDKSGLPSDRFSAERTGGSVSTLTIQRTQQEDSAVYLCASSPQTSVPTTDTQYFGPGTRLTVL.

DNA of the CDR3: TGTGCCAGCAGCCCGAGGGCGGTCCGGGAGGGCCTCGGCGGGGAGCTGTTTTTT. Translated: CASSPRAVREGLGGELFF. The chain carries TRBV5-5 and TRBJ2-2, with 8 bases fitting TRBD2. Unmatched junction bases numbered 18, after V lost 4 bases and J lost 7 bases. Germline V gene sequence: CDR1 SGHKS, CDR2 YYEKEE (reference sequence). The CDR3 totals 18 residues.

This clone came up a few times. V is TRBV5-1 and J is TRBJ2-2, with 7 positions matching TRBD1. The germline V gene encodes CDR1 SGHRS and CDR2 YFSETQ. The CDR3 sequence is 15 residues long. Trimming removed 3 bases from V and 5 bases from J; junction bases left unmatched: 7. The CDR3, as DNA: TGCGCCAGCAGCTCGGCAGGGGGTTGGACCGGGGAGCTGTTTTTT. Its protein product is CASSSAGGWTGELFF.

The rearrangement joins TRBV7-5 to TRBJ2-1; TRBD1, the table's D call, was not compared with the DNA. TRBV7-5 is flagged as a pseudogene. The length of the CDR3 is 11 residues. The CDR3 DNA is TGTGTCAGAAGCTGGACAAATGAGCAGTTCTTC. It translates to CVRSWTNEQFF.

V is TRBV5-1 and J is TRBJ1-6, with a possible D match to TRBD1 (6 bases). CDR1 is SGHRS and CDR2 is YFSETQ in the germline V gene. The germline V and J ends were trimmed by 4 bases and 10 bases, with 15 bases remaining between them. CDR3 length: 14 amino acids. The CDR3, as DNA: TGCGCCAGCAGCCTCGGACAGTTAGAGTCACCCCTCCACTTT. Amino acids: CASSLGQLESPLHF.

The chain combines TRBV10-3 with TRBJ2-7, with 13 bases identical to TRBD2. Germline V gene sequence: CDR1 ENHRY, CDR2 SYGVKD. Unmatched junction bases numbered 5, after V lost 5 bases and J lost 4 bases. The CDR3 extends over 15 amino acids. The DNA of the CDR3 is TGTGCCATCAGTCAACTAGCGGGAGGGCCTTACGAGCAGTACTTC. Residues: CAISQLAGGPYEQYF.

The chain links TRBV7-8 to TRBJ2-7; TRBD1 is a possible D gene (5 bases). CDR3 length equals 14 residues. V lost 5 bases to trimming and J lost 2 bases, with 13 bases between them. Germline CDR1 and CDR2: SGHVS and FQNEAQ. The CDR3 DNA reads TGTGCCAGCAGCCTCCGGCAGGGTCCCTACGAGCAGTACTTC. Its translation: CASSLRQGPYEQYF.

This sequence joins TRBV19 and TRBJ1-4; 9 positions agree with TRBD1. Germline V gene sequence: CDR1 LNHDA, CDR2 SQIVND (reference sequence). V lost 4 bases and J lost 8; bases outside the gene matches: 11. This CDR3 comprises 16 residues. The CDR3 is CASSNLRTGAGEKLFF. DNA of the CDR3: TGTGCCAGTAGTAATCTTCGGACAGGGGCAGGGGAAAAACTGTTTTTT.

This sequence joins TRBV6-5 and TRBJ2-3; possible D gene TRBD1, 6 bases. This CDR3 is 14 amino acids long. Germline assignment: CDR1 MNHEY and CDR2 SVGAGI. The ends were cut back, 2 bases at V and 5 bases at J, with 11 bases in the middle. The CDR3 loop is CASSYQGRGDTQYF. DNA for the CDR3: TGTGCCAGCAGTTACCAGGGGCGTGGAGATACGCAGTATTTT.

The V gene is TRBV27, the J gene TRBJ2-1; the D is unclear. The CDR3 length is 13 residues. The V and J ends lost 8 bases and 0 bases respectively, with 8 bases between them. Germline CDR1 is MNHEY and CDR2 is SMNVEV (reference sequence). CDR3 nucleotide sequence: TGTGCCAGCGGCCCATCCTCCTACAATGAGCAGTTCTTC. Translating gives CASGPSSYNEQFF.

The chain carries TRBV11-1 and TRBJ2-1; D perhaps matches TRBD2 (6 bases). Germline assignment: CDR1 SGHAT and CDR2 FQDESV (reference sequence). The CDR3 is made up of 14 amino acids. The ends were cut back, 10 bases at V and 6 bases at J, with 19 bases in the middle. The CDR3 region is CATTGLRRGNEQFF. CDR3 coding DNA: TGTGCCACCACCGGCCTACGGCGGGGCAATGAGCAGTTCTTC.

This clone was seen only a few times. V usage is TRBV7-7 and J usage is TRBJ2-1, with 10 bases lining up with TRBD2. V dropped 4 bases and J dropped 5; count of bases not matched to a gene: 5. Germline V CDR1 and CDR2: SSHAT, FNYEAQ (reference sequence). CDR3 size: 15 residues. CDR3 amino acids: CASSSGTSVNNEQFF. CDR3 coding DNA: TGTGCCAGCAGCTCCGGGACTAGCGTTAACAATGAGCAGTTCTTC.

V gene TRBV3-1 (or the pseudogene TRBV3-2) combines with J gene TRBJ1-3; D is possibly TRBD1 (6 bases). The CDR3 is 14 amino acids. V was clipped by 3 bases and J by 1 base, with 7 bases between them. CDR1 and CDR2 (germline): LGHDT, YNNKEL (reference sequence). For the CDR3, the DNA is TGTGCCAGCAGCCAGAGGGGGTCTGGAAACACCATATATTTT. It specifies CASSQRGSGNTIYF.

The V gene is TRBV4-1, the J gene TRBJ2-1; TRBD2 matches at 7 bases. The CDR3 extends over 15 amino acids. With 1 base clipped from V and 4 bases from J, the junction kept 4 bases outside the gene matches. Germline V gene data show CDR1 as MGHRA and CDR2 as YSYEKL. The CDR3 sequence: CASSQGQRGYNEQFF. The DNA for the CDR3 is TGCGCCAGCAGCCAAGGACAGCGGGGTTACAATGAGCAGTTCTTC.

The chain couples TRBV5-8 to TRBJ1-1; D unresolved. V was shortened by 7 bases and J by 7 bases, with 17 bases between the two germline ends. Looked up from germline, CDR1 is SGHTS and CDR2 is YDEGEE. The CDR3 consists of 13 residues. Here the CDR3 DNA reads TGTGCCAGCGGATTTGGAGGATATTTTGAAGCTTTCTTT. Translation: CASGFGGYFEAFF. The full variable domain, completed using reference TRBV5-8 and TRBJ1-1, is EAGVTQSPTHLIKTRGQQATLRCSPISGHTSVYWYQQALGLGLQFLLWYDEGEERNRGNFPPRFSGRQFPNYSSELNVNALELEDSALYLCASGFGGYFEAFFGQGTRLTVV.

The V call is TRBV18, the J call TRBJ2-1; D perhaps matches TRBD2 (6 bases). The CDR3 length is 16 residues. V was clipped by 0 bases and J by 6 bases, with 15 bases between them. Germline V lookup: CDR1 KGHSH, CDR2 LQKENI. DNA of the CDR3: TGTGCCAGCTCACCACCGTCCTGGGCGGGGATCAATGAGCAGTTCTTC. This translates into CASSPPSWAGINEQFF. The whole variable domain, filled in from reference TRBV18 and TRBJ2-1, reads NAGVMQNPRHLVRRRGQEARLRCSPMKGHSHVYWYRQLPEEGLKFMVYLQKENIIDESGMPKERFSAEFPKEGPSILRIQQVVRGDSAAYFCASSPPSWAGINEQFFGPGTRLTVL.

The chain recombines TRBV2 with TRBJ1-3, with 8 bases matching TRBD1. The germline gives CDR1 SNHLY, CDR2 FYNNEI. Trimming took 5 bases from V and 4 from J; bases not matched to a gene: 7. This CDR3 is 15 amino acids long. The CDR3 DNA follows: TGTGCCAGCAGTCCGGACAGGGCGTCCGGAAACACCATATATTTT. Translated, it gives CASSPDRASGNTIYF.

The chain combines TRBV19 with TRBJ2-6; D is perhaps TRBD2 (5 bases). The CDR3 length is 16 residues. Germline loops: CDR1 LNHDA, CDR2 SQIVND (reference sequence). Trimming cost V 6 bases and J 2 bases, with 14 bases left between them. The CDR3 DNA sequence: TGTGCCAGTAGCCCCTCCCGGGGTACTGGGGCCAACGTCCTGACTTTC. It encodes CASSPSRGTGANVLTF.

The rearrangement joins TRBV24-1 to TRBJ2-5; D possibly corresponds to TRBD1 (6 bases). Trimming pared 1 base from V and 5 bases from J, leaving 13 bases between. Per germline, CDR1 KGHDR and CDR2 SFDVKD. The CDR3 is 15 amino acids. CDR3 nucleotide sequence: TGTGCCACCAGTGATTTAGCAGGGGTAGGGGAGACCCAGTACTTC. Its protein product is CATSDLAGVGETQYF.

This chain uses TRBV11-2 with TRBJ2-7; 9 bases align to TRBD2. The CDR3 is 13 amino acids. V was pared by 3 bases and J by 5 bases, with 2 bases of the junction left unmatched. Germline V gene lookup returns CDR1 SGHAT and CDR2 FQNNGV. CDR3 coding DNA: TGTGCCAGCAGCTTGGGACTAGCTAACGAGCAGTACTTC. Amino acid sequence: CASSLGLANEQYF.

V is TRBV6-5 and J is TRBJ2-7, with D perhaps TRBD1 (5 bases). This CDR3 is 13 amino acids long. Germline CDR1 is MNHEY and CDR2 is SVGAGI. Between the trimmed V and J ends, which lost 4 bases and 3 bases, there was a span of 10 bases. The CDR3 sequence: CASSWARDYEQYF. In DNA form, the CDR3 reads TGTGCCAGCAGTTGGGCCAGGGACTACGAGCAGTACTTC.

The chain links TRBV5-1 to TRBJ2-5; 9 nucleotides agree with TRBD1. The CDR3 contains 14 residues. Germline CDR1 and CDR2: SGHRS and YFSETQ. The V and J ends lost 4 bases and 2 bases, in that order; junction bases with no gene match: 3. The DNA of the CDR3 is TGCGCCAGCAGCCGGGACAGGGCACAAGAGACCCAGTACTTC. Its translation is CASSRDRAQETQYF.

This clone was seen a handful of times. This chain uses TRBV7-9 with TRBJ2-1; D is perhaps TRBD2 (6 bases). Trimming cost V 2 bases and J 9 bases, with 14 bases left between them. CDR1 is SEHNR and CDR2 is FQNEAQ in the germline V gene (reference sequence). The CDR3 length is 14 residues. In DNA form, the CDR3 reads TGTGCCAGCAGCTTATCGGACGAGCGGGCTGAGCAGTTCTTC. Amino acids: CASSLSDERAEQFF.

This rearrangement joins TRBV30 to TRBJ1-2; tentatively, D is TRBD1 (5 bases). Germline loops: CDR1 GTSNPN, CDR2 SVGIG (reference sequence). Trimming stripped 4 bases from V and 3 bases from J, with 15 bases between. This CDR3 contains 14 residues. The DNA for the CDR3 is TGTGCCTGGACCAATCCAGGGCTGTACTATGGCTACACCTTC. It yields the protein CAWTNPGLYYGYTF.

This clone was seen once. The rearrangement joins TRBV12-3 or TRBV12-4 to TRBJ2-2; D is unclear. The CDR3 loop spans 12 amino acids. Trimming took off 3 bases at V and 6 bases at J, with 5 bases between the two ends. CDR3 bases: TGTGCCAGCAGTTTTTTAGCCGGGGAGCTGTTTTTT. Amino acid sequence: CASSFLAGELFF.

The genes are TRBV5-1 and TRBJ2-5; TRBD2 agrees at 9 bases. The germline V gene has CDR1 SGHRS and CDR2 YFSETQ. With 0 bases clipped from V and 4 bases from J, the junction kept 13 bases outside the gene matches. This CDR3 has 18 residues. The CDR3 region is CASSLAVLWLAGRETQYF. CDR3 sequence (DNA): TGCGCCAGCAGCTTGGCCGTACTTTGGCTAGCGGGACGAGAGACCCAGTACTTC.

The chain is built from TRBV27 and TRBJ1-6; 7 bases agree with TRBD1. The CDR3 extends over 15 amino acids. Trimming cost V 2 bases and J 2 bases; bases outside gene matches: 0. CDR1 and CDR2 (germline): MNHEY, SMNVEV (reference sequence). The CDR3 region has the DNA TGTGCCAGCAGTTTAAGGGGGCCCTATAATTCACCCCTCCACTTT. It translates to CASSLRGPYNSPLHF.

In DNA, the CDR3 is TGTGCCAGCCCTGAGCGGACTAGCGGGCCAGGAAAAGATACGCAGTATTTT. Amino acid sequence: CASPERTSGPGKDTQYF. The chain recombines TRBV28 with TRBJ2-3; 11 bases are a match to TRBD2. The CDR3 extends over 17 amino acids. V shed 8 bases, J shed 5 bases, and the junction held 15 bases outside the gene matches. Germline assignment: CDR1 MDHEN and CDR2 SYDVKM.

This rearrangement joins TRBV19 to TRBJ2-1; TRBD1 aligns across 7 bases. J was trimmed by 6 bases and V by 2 bases; bases with no gene match: 4. CDR3 size: 14 residues. CDR1 is LNHDA and CDR2 is SQIVND in the germline V gene (reference sequence). The DNA of the CDR3 is TGTGCCAGTAGTATAAGGGGGCAGGTCAATGAGCAGTTCTTC. It specifies CASSIRGQVNEQFF.

The rearrangement joins TRBV24-1 to TRBJ1-1; TRBD1 matches at 8 bases. The V gene end was trimmed by 2 bases and the J gene end by 10 bases; junction bases not matched to a gene: 5. The CDR3 has 13 amino acids. Germline V gene lookup returns CDR1 KGHDR and CDR2 SFDVKD. The CDR3 loop is CATSDYGQGGAFF. CDR3 coding DNA: TGTGCCACCAGTGATTACGGACAGGGCGGAGCTTTCTTT.